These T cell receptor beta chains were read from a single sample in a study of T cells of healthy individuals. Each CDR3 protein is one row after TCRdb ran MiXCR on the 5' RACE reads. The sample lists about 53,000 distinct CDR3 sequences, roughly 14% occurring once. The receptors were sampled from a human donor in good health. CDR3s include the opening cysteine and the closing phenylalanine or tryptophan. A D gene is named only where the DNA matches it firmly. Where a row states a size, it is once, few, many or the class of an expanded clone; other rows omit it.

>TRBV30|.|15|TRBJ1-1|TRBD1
TGTGCCTGGACCTTCCCAGGGGGAGTGAACACTGAAGCTTTCTTT
CAWTFPGGVNTEAFF
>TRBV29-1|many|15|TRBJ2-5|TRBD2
TGCAGCGTTAATCCACTAGCGGGGGACCAAGAGACCCAGTACTTC
CSVNPLAGDQETQYF
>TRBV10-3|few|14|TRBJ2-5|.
TGTGCCATCAGTGAGGCACAGATACAAGAGACCCAGTACTTC
CAISEAQIQETQYF
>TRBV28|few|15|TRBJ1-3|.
TGTGCCAGCAGTTCACCCGGGGTCTCTGGAAACACCATATATTTT
CASSSPGVSGNTIYF
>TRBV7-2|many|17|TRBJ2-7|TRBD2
TGTGCCAGCAGCCGCGCACAGACTAGCGGGGGAGGCCACGAGCAGTACTTC
CASSRAQTSGGGHEQYF
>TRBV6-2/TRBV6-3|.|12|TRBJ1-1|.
TGTGCCAGCAGTTACGAAATGGGTGAAGCTTTCTTT
CASSYEMGEAFF
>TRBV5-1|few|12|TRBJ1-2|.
TGCGCCAGCAGCTCGGACGGATATGGCTACACCTTC
CASSSDGYGYTF
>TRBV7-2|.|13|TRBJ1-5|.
TGTGCCAGCAGCTCCCGGCGCAATCAGCCCCAGCATTTT
CASSSRRNQPQHF
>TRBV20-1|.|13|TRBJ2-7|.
TGCAGTGCTAACCCCGCTAGCTCCTACGAGCAGTACTTC
CSANPASSYEQYF
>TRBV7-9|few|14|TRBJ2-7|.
TGTGCCAGCAGCTCCCGGACGGATCCCTACGAGCAGTACTTC
CASSSRTDPYEQYF
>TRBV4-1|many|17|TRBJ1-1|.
TGCGCCAGCAGCCAAGTAGCTAAGGCGGGAGGGCCCACTGAAGCTTTCTTT
CASSQVAKAGGPTEAFF
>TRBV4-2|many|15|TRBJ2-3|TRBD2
TGTGCCAGCAGCCAAGGCGGGGGGGAAGCGGATACGCAGTATTTT
CASSQGGGEADTQYF
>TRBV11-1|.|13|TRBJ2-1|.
TGTGCCAGCAGCTTAGGACGGAACAATGAGCAGTTCTTC
CASSLGRNNEQFF
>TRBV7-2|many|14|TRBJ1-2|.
TGTGCCAGCAGCTTAGGGGCGGCGAACTATGGCTACACCTTC
CASSLGAANYGYTF
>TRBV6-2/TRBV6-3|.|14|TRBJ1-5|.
TGTGCCAGCAGTTACGGACAAAACAATCAGCCCCAGCATTTT
CASSYGQNNQPQHF
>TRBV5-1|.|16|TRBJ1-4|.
TGCGCCAGCAGCGCCCGCAGTCCAAGTGGAATTGAAAAACTGTTTTTT
CASSARSPSGIEKLFF
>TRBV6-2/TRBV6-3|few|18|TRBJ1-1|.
TGTGCCAGCAGTTACTACAGCGCGGAGTGGACAGATAACACTGAAGCTTTCTTT
CASSYYSAEWTDNTEAFF
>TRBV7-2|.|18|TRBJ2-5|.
TGTGCCAGCAGCCCGTCGGCGGGCCGGCCAGGACCCCAAGAGACCCAGTACTTC
CASSPSAGRPGPQETQYF
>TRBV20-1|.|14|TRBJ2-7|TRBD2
TGCAGCGTCCCTGGGGGGAGGGGAGGGTACGAGCAGTACTTC
CSVPGGRGGYEQYF
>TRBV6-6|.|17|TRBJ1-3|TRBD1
TGTGCCAGCAGTAGACAGGGGGCCCTTTTCTCTGGAAACACCATATATTTT
CASSRQGALFSGNTIYF
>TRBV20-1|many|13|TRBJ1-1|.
TGCAGTGCTAAGAGGGACACCAACACTGAAGCTTTCTTT
CSAKRDTNTEAFF
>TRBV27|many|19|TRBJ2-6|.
TGTGCCAGCAGTCTATCGGGACTGCTAACTGACTCTGGGGCCAACGTCCTGACTTTC
CASSLSGLLTDSGANVLTF
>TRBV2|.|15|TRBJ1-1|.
TGTGCCAGCAGCCCAGGACGGTTAATGAACACTGAAGCTTTCTTT
CASSPGRLMNTEAFF
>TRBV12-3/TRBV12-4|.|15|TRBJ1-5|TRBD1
TGTGCCAGCAGTTCGGGACAGCAAAATAATCAGCCCCAGCATTTT
CASSSGQQNNQPQHF
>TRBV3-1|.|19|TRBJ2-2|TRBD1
TGTGCCAGCAGCCCACATCCGGACAGGGGCCCTCCTAGCGCCGGGGAGCTGTTTTTT
CASSPHPDRGPPSAGELFF